This TCR beta chain is from a study of blood T cell repertoires in COVID-19. At the level of the study: Samples representing acute and convalescent COVID-19 were sourced from the United States, Italy and Spain. T cells, B-cell-depleted T cells, or PBMCs supplied cDNA or gDNA.

In the original workflow: Using reference gene primer amplification, nucleated cell counts were estimated. Generated by immunoSEQ multiplex PCR, the TCRdb table keeps only in-frame clones and is missing some. V, J and clone size were drawn from that table, and D and trimming were deduced from the DNA. The sample includes approximately 260,000 clones, 89% of them seen just once. Germline V lookup: CDR1 SGDLS, CDR2 YYNGEE. The ends lost 0 bases at V and 4 bases at J; junction bases unmatched: 5. CDR3 length equals 16 residues. This receptor was taken from a woman aged 40 to 55 who had recovered from COVID-19. The chain is built from TRBV9 and TRBJ2-1; TRBD1 aligns across 9 bases. The specimen was peripheral blood. In DNA form, the CDR3 reads TGTGCCAGCAGCGTAGGAGGGGACAGGGCTTACAATGAGCAGTTCTTC. Translated: CASSVGGDRAYNEQFF. The whole variable domain, filled in from reference TRBV9 and TRBJ2-1, reads DSGVTQTPKHLITATGQRVTLRCSPRSGDLSVYWYQQSLDQGLQFLIQYYNGEERAKGNILERFSAQQFPDLHSELNLSSLELGDSALYFCASSVGGDRAYNEQFFGPGTRLTVL.